The rows below give T cell receptor beta chains drawn from one sample of a study of cytomegalovirus exposure and HLA in healthy donors. This table comes from immunoSEQ multiplex PCR, and its TCRdb copy is limited to in-frame clones, with some not included. The sample consists of 120,000 to 150,000 clones, approximately 73% of them appearing once. Sequencing was carried out using PBMCs. The receptors were gathered from a woman between 35 and 50 years old in good health and CMV-seronegative. Both conserved end residues are part of each CDR3. The D gene is left open where the match is weak. The size field is filled for only some rows; it gives once, few, many or a size class.

size	D	V	J	CDR3	DNA
once	TRBD1	TRBV7-9	TRBJ1-5	CASSPQGTSNQPQHF	TGTGCCAGCAGCCCACAGGGGACTAGCAATCAGCCCCAGCATTTT
few	NA	TRBV7-9	TRBJ2-1	CSSSLEYAVTDEQFF	TGTTCCAGCAGCTTAGAGTACGCGGTCACGGATGAGCAGTTCTTC
NA	NA	TRBV9	TRBJ2-3	CASSVGTASTDTQYF	TGTGCCAGCAGCGTAGGAACAGCTAGCACAGATACGCAGTATTTT
NA	NA	TRBV5-5	TRBJ1-6	CASSLAGQISPLHF	TGTGCCAGCAGCTTGGCGGGACAAATCTCACCCCTCCACTTT
NA	NA	TRBV13	TRBJ2-2	CASSILTGELFF	TGTGCCAGCAGCATACTCACCGGGGAGCTGTTTTTT
NA	NA	TRBV5-1	TRBJ1-1	CASSLYIGSGTEAFF	TGCGCCAGCAGCTTGTATATTGGTTCGGGCACTGAAGCTTTCTTT
NA	TRBD2	TRBV5-8	TRBJ2-7	CASSRERGGSYEQYF	TGTGCCAGCAGCCGTGAGCGGGGGGGCTCGTACGAGCAGTACTTC
NA	NA	TRBV27	TRBJ1-6	CASSYDWLNSPLHF	TGTGCCAGCAGTTATGACTGGCTTAATTCACCCCTCCACTTT
once	TRBD2	TRBV5-8	TRBJ2-1	CASSLRTSGGPYNEQFF	TGTGCCAGCAGTCTACGAACTAGCGGGGGGCCCTACAATGAGCAGTTCTTC
NA	TRBD1	TRBV7-2	TRBJ1-2	CASSSGTGENGYTF	TGTGCCAGCAGCTCAGGGACAGGGGAAAATGGCTACACCTTC
NA	NA	TRBV9	TRBJ2-5	CASSPRGRQGGQETQYF	TGTGCCAGCAGCCCCCGAGGGCGCCAAGGAGGTCAAGAGACCCAGTACTTC
NA	TRBD1	TRBV28	TRBJ2-1	CASRPKQGATYNEQFF	TGTGCCAGCAGGCCAAAACAGGGGGCGACCTACAATGAGCAGTTCTTC
NA	NA	TRBV2	TRBJ2-5	CASSDVRFEETQYF	TGTGCCAGCAGTGATGTTCGGTTTGAGGAGACCCAGTACTTC
NA	TRBD2	TRBV4-2	TRBJ2-5	CASSQATGGAQETQYF	TGTGCCAGCAGCCAAGCTACGGGGGGGGCCCAAGAGACCCAGTACTTC
NA	TRBD2	TRBV9	TRBJ2-7	CASSVRGVSYEQYF	TGTGCCAGCAGCGTACGGGGGGTGTCCTACGAGCAGTACTTC
NA	TRBD1	TRBV27	TRBJ1-1	CASSFDRGRTEAFF	TGTGCCAGCAGTTTTGACAGGGGGAGGACTGAAGCTTTCTTT
NA	NA	TRBV18	TRBJ1-2	CASSQRQDGYTF	TGTGCCAGCTCACAGAGACAGGATGGCTACACCTTC
once	NA	TRBV7-9	TRBJ1-6	CASSRTGNNSPLHF	TGTGCCAGCAGCCGCACAGGAAATAATTCACCCCTCCACTTT
NA	TRBD2	TRBV7-9	TRBJ2-1	CSSSLPKSRGTSDNEQFF	TGTTCCAGCAGCTTACCCAAATCGCGGGGGACCTCGGACAATGAGCAGTTCTTC
NA	TRBD1	TRBV27	TRBJ1-1	CASSLNRGQGAEAFF	TGTGCCAGCAGTTTGAACAGGGGGCAGGGCGCTGAAGCTTTCTTT
once	NA	TRBV7-2	TRBJ1-1	CASSFWGDGPMNTEAFF	TGTGCCAGCAGCTTTTGGGGGGACGGTCCTATGAACACTGAAGCTTTCTTT
NA	NA	TRBV7-9	TRBJ1-1	CASSLVPDTEAFF	TGTGCCAGCAGCTTAGTTCCGGACACTGAAGCTTTCTTT
NA	NA	TRBV4-1	TRBJ2-4	CASSQDGLSYF	TGCGCCAGCAGCCAAGATGGACTTTCGTACTTC
NA	NA	TRBV18	TRBJ2-1	CASSPRYTGNEQFF	TGTGCCAGCTCACCACGATATACAGGGAATGAGCAGTTCTTC
NA	TRBD2	TRBV27	TRBJ2-1	CASSLAGGPYLEQFF	TGTGCCAGCAGTTTAGCGGGGGGGCCGTACTTAGAGCAGTTCTTC
NA	NA	TRBV7-8	TRBJ2-1	CASSLRVSRYEQFF	TGTGCCAGCAGCTTGCGGGTATCCCGCTATGAGCAGTTCTTC
NA	NA	TRBV29-1	TRBJ2-3	CSVDSSTDTQYF	TGCAGCGTTGATTCTAGCACAGATACGCAGTATTTT
few	NA	TRBV4-3	TRBJ1-2	CASSHHDRGNYGYTF	TGCGCCAGCAGCCACCATGACCGGGGGAACTATGGCTACACCTTC
NA	NA	TRBV5-4	TRBJ1-1	CASSNAVGQIPEAFF	TGTGCCAGCAGCAACGCAGTAGGACAGATACCTGAAGCTTTCTTT
NA	TRBD2	TRBV10-3	TRBJ2-3	CATQAHTSGGGDTQYF	TGTGCCACTCAAGCTCATACTAGCGGGGGTGGGGATACGCAGTATTTT
NA	NA	TRBV28	TRBJ1-2	CASSFTTGPLGYTF	TGTGCCAGCAGTTTCACGACAGGACCCTTAGGCTACACCTTC
few	NA	TRBV6-5	TRBJ2-2	CASSYMAAGELFF	TGTGCCAGCAGTTATATGGCGGCCGGGGAGCTGTTTTTT
few	NA	TRBV5-6	TRBJ1-6	CASSRRDAGVFNSPLHF	TGTGCCAGCAGCCGAAGGGACGCAGGGGTTTTCAATTCACCCCTCCACTTT
NA	NA	TRBV10-3	TRBJ1-4	CAIKGTTNEKLFF	TGTGCCATCAAGGGGACAACTAATGAAAAACTGTTTTTT
few	TRBD1	TRBV10-3	TRBJ2-7	CAISPGQGFYEQYF	TGTGCCATCAGTCCGGGACAGGGATTCTACGAGCAGTACTTC
NA	TRBD1	TRBV19	TRBJ1-2	CATKRGGQTNTNYGYTF	TGTGCCACCAAAAGAGGGGGACAGACAAATACTAACTATGGCTACACCTTC
NA	NA	TRBV13	TRBJ2-1	CASSLRRGNEQFF	TGTGCCAGCAGCTTGCGACGGGGCAATGAGCAGTTCTTC
NA	TRBD1	TRBV6-1	TRBJ2-2	CASRATGGYTGELFF	TGTGCCAGCAGAGCAACAGGGGGCTACACCGGGGAGCTGTTTTTT
NA	NA	TRBV28	TRBJ1-5	CAIAARGQPQHF	TGTGCCATCGCGGCAAGGGGACAGCCCCAGCATTTT
NA	NA	TRBV11-2	TRBJ2-2	CASSSDRNTGELFF	TGTGCCAGCAGCTCCGACAGGAACACCGGGGAGCTGTTTTTT
NA	NA	TRBV5-8	TRBJ1-6	CASSLDKGGYNSPLHF	TGTGCCAGCAGCTTGGACAAAGGGGGTTATAATTCACCCCTCCACTTT
many	NA	TRBV10-3	TRBJ1-4	CAISAGPTNEKLFF	TGTGCCATCAGCGCAGGTCCAACTAATGAAAAACTGTTTTTT
NA	TRBD1	TRBV11-2	TRBJ2-2	CASSILSGTGGTGELFF	TGTGCCAGCAGCATACTCTCCGGGACAGGGGGCACCGGGGAGCTGTTTTTT
NA	NA	TRBV28	TRBJ1-1	CASSTFGTQNTEAFF	TGTGCCAGCAGTACCTTTGGGACACAGAACACTGAAGCTTTCTTT
once	TRBD2	TRBV27	TRBJ2-1	CATGLAGGNEQFF	TGTGCCACCGGACTAGCGGGGGGGAATGAGCAGTTCTTC
NA	NA	TRBV29-1	TRBJ1-1	CSVAPTGGDTEAFF	TGCAGCGTTGCCCCGACCGGCGGGGACACTGAAGCTTTCTTT
few	NA	TRBV4-1	TRBJ1-6	CASSQGPQISYNSPLHF	TGCGCCAGCAGCCAAGGACCACAGATTTCCTATAATTCACCCCTCCACTTT
NA	NA	TRBV10-3	TRBJ1-1	CAISVGRMNTEAFF	TGTGCCATCAGTGTCGGCAGGATGAACACTGAAGCTTTCTTT
NA	NA	TRBV6-1	TRBJ2-5	CASSEIRGETQYF	TGTGCCAGCAGTGAAATTCGGGGAGAGACCCAGTACTTC
NA	NA	TRBV27	TRBJ2-3	CASSLSDSLGTDTQYF	TGTGCCAGCAGTTTATCGGACTCCCTCGGCACAGATACGCAGTATTTT
NA	NA	TRBV5-6	TRBJ1-2	CASNPTASAYGYTF	TGTGCCAGCAACCCCACAGCTTCCGCATATGGCTACACCTTC
NA	TRBD1	TRBV5-1	TRBJ2-3	CASSTGQGDTDTQYF	TGCGCCAGCAGCACCGGACAGGGAGATACAGATACGCAGTATTTT
NA	NA	TRBV2	TRBJ1-1	CASSEARGSEAFF	TGTGCCAGCAGTGAAGCGCGAGGGTCCGAAGCTTTCTTT
NA	NA	TRBV6-6	TRBJ1-2	CAIQSEVFISKTGYTF	TGTGCCATCCAAAGCGAAGTCTTCATTTCTAAGACTGGCTACACCTTC
NA	NA	TRBV18	TRBJ1-1	CASSPGLAAAMNTEAFF	TGTGCCAGCTCACCAGGCTTGGCCGCCGCAATGAACACTGAAGCTTTCTTT
NA	NA	TRBV5-1	TRBJ1-1	CASSPTQQPNTEAFF	TGCGCCAGCAGCCCAACCCAACAGCCGAACACTGAAGCTTTCTTT
NA	NA	TRBV7-8	TRBJ1-4	CASNSLWADDNEKLFF	TGTGCCAGCAACTCCTTATGGGCAGATGATAATGAAAAACTGTTTTTT
NA	NA	TRBV7-9	TRBJ1-2	CASSLNDVGNYGYTF	TGTGCCAGCAGCTTAAACGATGTCGGGAACTATGGCTACACCTTC
NA	TRBD1	TRBV6-1	TRBJ2-1	CASKDRVAYNEQFF	TGTGCCAGCAAGGACAGGGTTGCTTACAATGAGCAGTTCTTC